This TCR beta chain was recorded in a study of radiotherapy plus CTLA-4 blockade in lung cancer. Background on the study: Objective responses arose in approximately 17% of patients, and approximately 28% experienced disease control. Study-level results: In blood, after radiotherapy plus ipilimumab, tumor-derived TCR clones expanded. Interferon-beta, together with early blood T cell clone dynamics, reportedly best predicted response.

Germline V lookup: CDR1 SGDLS, CDR2 YYNGEE. There are 14 residues in the CDR3. Trimming took 0 bases from V and 4 from J, leaving 9 bases between them. Treatment of patients with chemo-refractory metastatic non-small-cell lung cancer consisted of focal radiation plus CTLA-4 blockade with ipilimumab. Assay used: immunoSEQ multiplex PCR; TCRdb lists only in-frame clones, some missing. The sample records around 59,000 clones, approximately 65% being singletons. Note on this clone: Its antigen is still unknown.

This clonotype was sampled from a human donor with non-small cell lung cancer whose response to radiotherapy plus ipilimumab could not be evaluated. The V call is TRBV9, the J call TRBJ2-3; a possible D gene is TRBD2 (5 bases). Sample: peripheral blood, taken from a patient treated with radiotherapy plus ipilimumab. CDR3 protein: CASSVVAGPDTQYF. CDR3 coding DNA: TGTGCCAGCAGCGTAGTGGCGGGCCCAGATACGCAGTATTTT.